Shown below are 18 T cell receptor beta chains from a single sample sequenced in a study of cytomegalovirus exposure and HLA in healthy donors. The repertoire was sequenced with immunoSEQ multiplex PCR; TCRdb's copy has only in-frame clones and lacks some. This table has around 200,000 clones, just over 85% appearing once. Material for sequencing was PBMCs. The receptors derive from a woman under 30 in good health and CMV-seronegative.

The chain joins TRBV11-2 to TRBJ2-1; the D gene is possibly TRBD2 (6 bases). Germline CDR1 reads SGHAT; CDR2 reads FQNNGV. CDR3 length: 11 residues. V lost 3 bases and J 13 bases, leaving 10 bases between the germline ends. The CDR3 sequence is CASSLGRDQFF. Written as DNA, the CDR3 is TGTGCCAGCAGCTTGGGGCGGGATCAGTTCTTC.

The V gene is TRBV6-1, the J gene TRBJ1-5, with TRBD1 identical over 9 bases. The V gene's germline CDR1 is MNHNS and CDR2 SASEGT. J was trimmed by 9 bases and V by 6 bases; bases with no gene match: 12. The CDR3 spans 15 residues. CDR3 coding DNA: TGTGCCAGCAGAGTTAGGACAGGGGATGGTGGGCCCCAGCATTTT. It specifies CASRVRTGDGGPQHF.

The chain joins TRBV4-3 to TRBJ2-1, with 10 bases lining up with TRBD2. The CDR3 spans 16 residues. Trimming removed 1 base from V and 8 bases from J; junction bases left unmatched: 8. CDR1 LGHNA and CDR2 YSLEER come from the germline V gene. The CDR3 DNA sequence: TGCGCCAGCAGCCAAGGAATAGCGGGAGGCGTGGATGAGCAGTTCTTC. The encoded protein is CASSQGIAGGVDEQFF.

This chain connects TRBV6-6 to TRBJ2-7; TRBD1 is a possible D gene (7 bases). The CDR3 contains 15 residues. Trimming shortened V by 6 bases and J by 5 bases, and 20 bases separated the two germline ends. CDR1 MNHNY and CDR2 SVGAGI come from the germline V gene (reference sequence). CDR3 bases: TGTGCCAGCAGGTTTTCGACAGGGACTTTCGACGAGCAGTACTTC. Translating it yields CASRFSTGTFDEQYF.

The genes are TRBV5-6 and TRBJ1-2; weak D call: TRBD1 (6 bases). The CDR3 extends over 14 amino acids. Germline V gene sequence: CDR1 SGHDT, CDR2 YYEEEE. Trimming took off 7 bases at V and 0 bases at J, with 13 bases between the two ends. The CDR3 nucleotides read TGTGCCAGCGAAGAAGGGGGAGCTAACTATGGCTACACCTTC. This codes for CASEEGGANYGYTF.

The chain combines TRBV27 with TRBJ2-2; 10 positions match TRBD2. The CDR3 runs to 17 residues. Germline CDR1 and CDR2: MNHEY and SMNVEV (reference sequence). V lost 4 bases to trimming and J lost 7 bases; unmatched junction nucleotides: 12. DNA of the CDR3: TGTGCCAGCAGTTCCCTAGCGGGAGTTAAGGTTGACGGGGAGCTGTTTTTT. Protein sequence: CASSSLAGVKVDGELFF.

The chain has TRBV7-9 and TRBJ1-4; D is uncertain. The CDR3 is 15 amino acids. Germline CDR1 SEHNR, CDR2 FQNEAQ (reference sequence). Trimming took off 3 bases at V and 6 bases at J, with 14 bases between the two ends. CDR3 DNA sequence: TGTGCCAGCAGCTTTTGGAAAAGGAGTGATGAAAAACTGTTTTTT. It is translated as CASSFWKRSDEKLFF.

The gene calls are TRBV5-4 and TRBJ2-1; 7 bases are shared with TRBD2. Germline values: CDR1 SGHNT, CDR2 YYREEE (reference sequence). J gave up 2 bases and V 7 bases, and 15 bases lay outside the gene matches. The CDR3 consists of 17 residues. CDR3 coding DNA: TGTGCCAGCCTAGACGGGAGGCGGGAGATCCCCTACAATGAGCAGTTCTTC. Amino acids: CASLDGRREIPYNEQFF.

With regard to this clone: The same CDR3 is also encoded by other DNA sequences in this sample. V is TRBV6-5 and J is TRBJ2-1; 8 bases are a match to TRBD2. After removal of 5 bases from V and 1 base from J, the junction contained 1 base not matched to a gene. The CDR3 contains 14 residues. CDR1 and CDR2 from the germline V gene are MNHEY and SVGAGI. The CDR3 DNA is TGTGCCAGCAGTACTAGCGGTTCCTACAATGAGCAGTTCTTC. As protein: CASSTSGSYNEQFF.

The chain combines TRBV28 with TRBJ2-7; possibly TRBD2 for D (7 bases). Per the germline V gene, CDR1 is MDHEN and CDR2 is SYDVKM. Trimming removed 7 bases from V and 0 bases from J, with 16 bases in between. This CDR3 region has 15 residues. The CDR3 spells CASTLEGGSSYEQYF. The CDR3 DNA reads as TGTGCCAGCACCTTGGAGGGGGGGAGCTCCTACGAGCAGTACTTC.

Note on this clone: Other DNA variants within this sample encode the same CDR3. The V gene is TRBV9, the J gene TRBJ2-1; 7 bases agree with TRBD1. Germline V gives CDR1 SGDLS, CDR2 YYNGEE. The CDR3 is 15 residues long. V shed 0 bases and J 2 bases; nucleotides not matched to a gene: 2. In DNA form, the CDR3 reads TGTGCCAGCAGCGTAGGGCAGGGGGCCTACAATGAGCAGTTCTTC. It specifies CASSVGQGAYNEQFF.

This clone was picked up one time. The genes are TRBV5-6 and TRBJ2-2; D perhaps matches TRBD1 (5 bases). The ends were cut back, 4 bases at V and 2 bases at J, with 12 bases in the middle. Germline CDR1 and CDR2: SGHDT and YYEEEE. This CDR3 is 15 amino acids long. The CDR3 region has the DNA TGTGCCAGCAGCCCCGGACAAATCAACACCGGGGAGCTGTTTTTT. It encodes CASSPGQINTGELFF.

The rearrangement links TRBV28 to TRBJ1-1; TRBD1 agrees at 7 bases. The germline V gene has CDR1 MDHEN and CDR2 SYDVKM. The junction had 6 bases not matched to a gene; V was cut back by 2 bases and J by 6 bases. CDR3 length: 14 amino acids. The CDR3 DNA follows: TGTGCCAGCAGTTTAGCCCGCGACAGGGCTGAAGCTTTCTTT. Protein product: CASSLARDRAEAFF.

V and J are TRBV30 and TRBJ2-2, with D maybe TRBD1 (5 bases). V was cut by 1 base and J by 5 bases, with 11 bases left in between. The CDR3 extends over 14 amino acids. CDR1 and CDR2 from the germline V gene are GTSNPN and SVGIG (reference sequence). The CDR3 reads CAWSASGITGELFF. The CDR3 DNA follows: TGTGCCTGGAGTGCTTCAGGGATAACCGGGGAGCTGTTTTTT.

This clone occurred a few times. The genes are TRBV2 and TRBJ2-1; 7 bases align to TRBD1. J gave up 9 bases and V 4 bases, and 12 bases lay outside the gene matches. The length of the CDR3 is 15 residues. Germline V lookup: CDR1 SNHLY, CDR2 FYNNEI. CDR3 sequence: CASSARQGVVGEQFF. In DNA form, the CDR3 reads TGTGCCAGCAGTGCTCGGCAGGGGGTCGTGGGTGAGCAGTTCTTC.

The chain couples TRBV28 to TRBJ2-5, with 9 bases lining up with TRBD1. Trimming took 5 bases from V and 5 from J; bases not matched to a gene: 9. This CDR3 region has 15 residues. Germline assignment: CDR1 MDHEN and CDR2 SYDVKM. Here the CDR3 DNA reads TGTGCCAGCAGTGAACCAACAGGGGGCCGGGAGACCCAGTACTTC. This translates into CASSEPTGGRETQYF. The full variable domain, with the rest looked up from reference TRBV28 and TRBJ2-5, is DVKVTQSSRYLVKRTGEKVFLECVQDMDHENMFWYRQDPGLGLRLIYFSYDVKMKEKGDIPEGYSVSREKKERFSLILESASTNQTSMYLCASSEPTGGRETQYFGPGTRLLVL.

V usage is TRBV13 and J usage is TRBJ2-7; 7 nucleotides agree with TRBD2. Unmatched junction bases numbered 6, after V lost 2 bases and J lost 2 bases. The CDR3 is 15 amino acids. Germline loops: CDR1 PRHDT, CDR2 FYEKMQ (reference sequence). The DNA of the CDR3 is TGTGCCAGCAGCTTAAGGCGGGAGTTCCCCTACGAGCAGTACTTC. Residues: CASSLRREFPYEQYF. Supplemented by reference TRBV13 and TRBJ2-7, the full variable domain reads AAGVIQSPRHLIKEKRETATLKCYPIPRHDTVYWYQQGPGQDPQFLISFYEKMQSDKGSIPDRFSAQQFSDYHSELNMSSLELGDSALYFCASSLRREFPYEQYFGPGTRLTVT.

The CDR3 loop reads CASSYGGQGLETQYF. DNA of the CDR3: TGTGCCAGCAGCTACGGCGGACAGGGCCTAGAGACCCAGTACTTC. V usage is TRBV7-9 and J usage is TRBJ2-5; 8 bases agree with TRBD1. Unmatched junction bases numbered 8, after V lost 4 bases and J lost 4 bases. Germline V gene sequence: CDR1 SEHNR, CDR2 FQNEAQ (reference sequence). The CDR3 loop spans 15 amino acids.